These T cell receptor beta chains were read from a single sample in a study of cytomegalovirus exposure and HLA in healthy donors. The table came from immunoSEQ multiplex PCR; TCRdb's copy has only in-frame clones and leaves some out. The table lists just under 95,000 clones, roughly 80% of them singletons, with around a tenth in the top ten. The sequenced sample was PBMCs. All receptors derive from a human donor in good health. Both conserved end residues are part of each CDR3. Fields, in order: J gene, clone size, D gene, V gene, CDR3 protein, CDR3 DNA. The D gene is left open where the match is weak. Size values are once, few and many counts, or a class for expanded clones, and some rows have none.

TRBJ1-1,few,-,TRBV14,CASSAQGVRGTEAFF,TGTGCCAGCAGCGCCCAAGGCGTAAGGGGGACTGAAGCTTTCTTT
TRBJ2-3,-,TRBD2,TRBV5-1,CASSGGGAGDTQYF,TGCGCCAGCAGCGGCGGGGGGGCCGGAGATACGCAGTATTTT
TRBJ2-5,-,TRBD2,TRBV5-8,CASRPPGLAGGPETQYF,TGTGCCAGCAGACCCCCGGGACTAGCGGGGGGGCCTGAGACCCAGTACTTC
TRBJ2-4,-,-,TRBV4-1,CASSQDRTGLPENIQYF,TGCGCCAGCAGCCAAGATCGGACGGGACTCCCGGAGAACATTCAGTACTTC
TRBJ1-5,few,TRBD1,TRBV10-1,CASSGLDRGPPSNQPQHF,TGCGCCAGCAGTGGGTTAGACAGGGGTCCCCCAAGCAATCAGCCCCAGCATTTT
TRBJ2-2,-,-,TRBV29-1,CSVVGNTGELFF,TGCAGCGTTGTCGGGAACACCGGGGAGCTGTTTTTT
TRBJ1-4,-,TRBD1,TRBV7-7,CASSLGPPLDREEEKLFF,TGTGCTAGCAGCTTAGGGCCACCCTTAGACAGGGAAGAGGAAAAACTGTTTTTT
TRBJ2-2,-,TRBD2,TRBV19,CASSNPLSRLAARTGELFF,TGTGCCAGTAGTAACCCCCTTTCGAGACTAGCGGCCCGCACCGGGGAGCTGTTTTTT
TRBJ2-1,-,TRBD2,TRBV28,CASSSRAGTYNEQFF,TGTGCCAGCAGTTCAAGAGCGGGAACCTACAATGAGCAGTTCTTC
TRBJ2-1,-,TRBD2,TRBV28,CASNLLSGSYNEQFF,TGTGCCAGCAATCTACTTAGCGGGAGCTACAATGAGCAGTTCTTC
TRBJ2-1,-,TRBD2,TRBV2,CAGSRTSGGYNEQFF,TGTGCCGGCAGCAGGACTAGCGGGGGATACAATGAGCAGTTCTTC
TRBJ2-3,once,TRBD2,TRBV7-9,CASSRGGARDTQYF,TGTGCCAGCAGCCGCGGGGGGGCGAGGGATACGCAGTATTTT
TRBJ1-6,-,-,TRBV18,CASSPRVGLRRNSPLHF,TGTGCCAGCTCCCCTCGGGTAGGACTTCGACGGAATTCACCCCTCCACTTT
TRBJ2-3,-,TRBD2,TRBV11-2,CASSTSGGVSTDTQYF,TGTGCCAGCAGCACCTCCGGGGGGGTTAGCACAGATACGCAGTATTTT
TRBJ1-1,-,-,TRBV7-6,CASSLNLDSPSNTEAFF,TGTGCCAGCAGCTTAAATTTGGACAGCCCATCGAACACTGAAGCTTTCTTT
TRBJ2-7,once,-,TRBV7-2,CASSPGLGEQYF,TGTGCCAGCAGCCCCGGACTCGGCGAGCAGTACTTC
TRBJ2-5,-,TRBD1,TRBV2,CASSRDRGARETQYF,TGTGCCAGCTCCCGGGACAGGGGCGCGAGGGAGACCCAGTACTTC
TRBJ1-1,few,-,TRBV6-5,CASSYSIGSNTEAFF,TGTGCCAGCAGTTACTCGATAGGGAGCAACACTGAAGCTTTCTTT
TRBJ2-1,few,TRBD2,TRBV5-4,CASSPRGGRNEQFF,TGTGCCAGCAGCCCGCGGGGGGGCCGCAATGAGCAGTTCTTC
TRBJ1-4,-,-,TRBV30,CAWSVGGTGNEKLFF,TGTGCCTGGAGTGTAGGAGGAACCGGGAATGAAAAACTGTTTTTT
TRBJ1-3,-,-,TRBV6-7,CASSCPIGGGNTIYF,TGTGCCAGCAGTTGCCCGATTGGGGGGGGAAACACCATATATTTT
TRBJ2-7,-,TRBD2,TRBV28,CAGLAGRGVEQYF,TGTGCCGGTTTAGCGGGAAGGGGCGTGGAGCAGTACTTC
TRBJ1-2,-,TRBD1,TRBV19,CASSTWTGGYYGYTF,TGTGCCAGTAGTACCTGGACAGGGGGATACTATGGCTACACCTTC
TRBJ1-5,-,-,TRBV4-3,CASSLQRFQPQHF,TGCGCCAGCAGCCTTCAGAGGTTTCAGCCCCAGCATTTT
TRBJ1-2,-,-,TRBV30,CAWSRGGGGPATRDYTF,TGTGCCTGGAGTAGGGGGGGTGGGGGACCCGCTACGCGAGACTACACCTTC
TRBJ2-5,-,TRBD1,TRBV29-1,CSVVRQGAETQYF,TGCAGCGTCGTCAGACAGGGGGCTGAGACCCAGTACTTC
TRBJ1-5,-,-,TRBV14,CASSQQGYQPQHF,TGTGCCAGCAGCCAGCAGGGTTATCAGCCCCAGCATTTT
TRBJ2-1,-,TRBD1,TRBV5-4,CASSLKGRTGWEQFF,TGTGCCAGCAGCTTGAAGGGGAGGACAGGGTGGGAGCAGTTCTTC
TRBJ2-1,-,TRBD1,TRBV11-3,CASSPAGTGDYNEQFF,TGTGCCAGCAGCCCGGCCGGGACAGGAGACTACAATGAGCAGTTCTTC
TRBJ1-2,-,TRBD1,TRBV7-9,CASSLGARGIDYGYTF,TGTGCCAGCAGCTTAGGGGCCAGGGGGATCGACTATGGCTACACCTTC
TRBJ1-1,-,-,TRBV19,CASSPWGRQGDTEAFF,TGTGCCAGTAGCCCTTGGGGGAGGCAGGGAGACACTGAAGCTTTCTTT
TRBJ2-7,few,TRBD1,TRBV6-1,CASSLTGGGYEQYF,TGTGCCAGCAGCCTCACAGGGGGCGGGTACGAGCAGTACTTC
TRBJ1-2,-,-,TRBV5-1,CASRPTGGMANYGYTF,TGCGCCAGCAGACCCACGGGGGGAATGGCTAACTATGGCTACACCTTC